This TCR beta chain was identified in a study of blood T cells in healthy people across ages. Concerning this clonotype itself: Antigen: not known.

Study results and caveats: One million T cells yielded diversity estimates that were considered underestimates.

There were healthy Caucasian individuals from Russia, aged about 6 to 95, serving as donors. The amount of total RNA extracted per sample was at least 5 micrograms. The CDR3 is 15 residues long. Trimming took off 2 bases at V and 5 bases at J, with 15 bases between the two ends. Germline assignment: CDR1 WNHNN and CDR2 SYGVQD (reference sequence). Primers used in a second PCR of about 6 to 11 cycles were a sample-barcoded 5' primer and a J-beta primer mix. Each cDNA molecule carried a tag from a template-switch adaptor that contained 12 random nucleotides. Via MiXCR, TCRdb re-called the 5' RACE reads, giving one row per CDR3 protein. The sample carries approximately 850,000 distinct CDR3 sequences, under 45% recorded once.

The V call is TRBV10-1, the J call TRBJ2-5, with a possible D match to TRBD1 (5 bases). The TCR sequence derives from a man aged 60-69 years in good health. The sample comprised blood. The CDR3 bases are TGCGCCAGCAGTGAGCTTCAGGGATCCCATGAGACCCAGTACTTC. Amino acids: CASSELQGSHETQYF.